This TCR beta chain was documented in a study of OX40 agonist ivuxolimab in advanced cancers. Sequencing used immunoSEQ multiplex PCR; TCRdb keeps in-frame clones, though not all of them. Of about 51,000 clones in the sample, around 82% are singletons; the top ten hold over 2%. Trimming took 2 bases from V and 5 from J, leaving 17 bases between them. The CDR3 is made up of 16 amino acids. Looked up from germline, CDR1 is SGHNT and CDR2 is YYREEE (reference sequence). The chain is built from TRBV5-4 and TRBJ2-1; a weak D match, TRBD1 (5 bases). Sequencing was performed on CD4+ or CD8+ T cells sorted from blood, taken in a trial of the OX40 agonist ivuxolimab. The TCR originated in an adult with an advanced solid tumor such as melanoma, head and neck, liver or kidney cancer. The CDR3: CASSLPGRVGNNEQFF. The CDR3 coding sequence is TGTGCCAGCAGCTTACCCGGCAGGGTCGGAAACAATGAGCAGTTCTTC.